These 9 T cell receptor beta chains were all obtained from the same sample, sequenced in a study of blood T cell repertoires in COVID-19. The protocol was immunoSEQ multiplex PCR, while the TCRdb copy is restricted to in-frame clones and leaves out a portion. This repertoire shows some 190,000 clones, roughly three quarters found once; its top ten account for approximately 15%. Material for sequencing was PBMCs or T cells enriched from blood (not recorded which). The receptors come from a man aged 55 to 70 who had been exposed to COVID-19.

A few counts support this clone. The chain combines TRBV21-1 with TRBJ1-6. TRBV21-1 is a listed pseudogene. The CDR3 spans 19 residues. This CDR3 is CASSKERPIMSSYNSPLHF. CDR3 coding DNA: TGTGCCAGCAGCAAAGAGCGTCCGATCATGAGCTCCTATAATTCACCCCTCCACTTT.

The rearrangement joins TRBV12-5 to TRBJ2-7; D gene unclear. The CDR3 spans 15 residues. Germline V lookup: CDR1 LGHNT, CDR2 FRNRAP. The V gene lost 4 bases and the J gene lost 0 bases, with 13 bases spanning the gap. The CDR3 DNA is TGTGCTAGTGGTTCGACGGTACAGAGCTCCTACGAGCAGTACTTC. Its translation is CASGSTVQSSYEQYF.

The genes are TRBV9 and TRBJ2-1; D is possibly TRBD2 (6 bases). The length of the CDR3 is 16 residues. CDR1 and CDR2 from the germline V gene are SGDLS and YYNGEE. V dropped 3 bases and J dropped 8 bases, with 21 bases sitting between them. The CDR3: CASSGERLVGLDEQFF. The CDR3 nucleotides read TGTGCCAGCAGCGGAGAGCGACTAGTGGGCTTGGATGAGCAGTTCTTC.

The chain couples TRBV5-4 to TRBJ1-1, with TRBD1 matching over 10 bases. Germline V gene lookup returns CDR1 SGHNT and CDR2 YYREEE (reference sequence). The CDR3 extends over 15 amino acids. With 1 base clipped from V and 5 bases from J, the junction kept 5 bases outside the gene matches. The CDR3 region is CASSLPGQGGTEAFF. The CDR3 bases are TGTGCCAGCAGCTTGCCCGGACAGGGGGGGACTGAAGCTTTCTTT. The full variable domain, rest sourced from reference TRBV5-4 and TRBJ1-1, is ETGVTQSPTHLIKTRGQQVTLRCSSQSGHNTVSWYQQALGQGPQFIFQYYREEENGRGNFPPRFSGLQFPNYSSELNVNALELDDSALYLCASSLPGQGGTEAFFGQGTRLTVV.

The V and J genes are TRBV4-2 and TRBJ2-1, with D possibly matching TRBD1 (5 bases). CDR1 and CDR2 from the germline V gene are LGHNA and YNFKEQ. V lost 0 bases, J lost 8 bases, and 11 bases lay in between. The CDR3 sequence is 14 residues long. In nucleotides, the CDR3 is TGTGCCAGCAGCCAAGATTTAGGGGATGATGAGCAGTTCTTC. It yields the protein CASSQDLGDDEQFF.

This clone showed up many times. Here the CDR3 reads CARTGTGGLEQYF. The CDR3 region has the DNA TGTGCCAGGACCGGGACAGGGGGCCTCGAGCAGTACTTC. The chain has TRBV2 and TRBJ2-7, with TRBD1 matching 12 bases. The V and J ends lost 9 bases and 6 bases, in that order; junction bases with no gene match: 6. Germline lookup yields CDR1 SNHLY and CDR2 FYNNEI. This CDR3 region has 13 residues.

The rearrangement uses TRBV5-4 and TRBJ2-1, with a possible D match to TRBD2 (6 bases). The CDR3 extends over 15 amino acids. V was shortened by 1 base and J by 7 bases, with 15 bases between the two germline ends. Germline assignment: CDR1 SGHNT and CDR2 YYREEE (reference sequence). The CDR3 sequence is CASSLPAGPLNEQFF. CDR3 DNA: TGTGCCAGCAGCTTGCCGGCGGGACCGCTTAATGAGCAGTTCTTC.

This clone was seen only a few times. The J gene is TRBJ2-7, the V gene TRBV7-2; 8 bases match TRBD1. Germline CDR1 reads SGHTA; CDR2 reads FQGNSA. Losses at the gene ends were 5 bases for V and 5 bases for J; bases not matched to a gene: 17. The CDR3 sequence is 17 residues long. For the CDR3, the DNA is TGTGCCAGCAGCCCCTTTCGAACCCGGACAGGGATGAACGAGCAGTACTTC. This gives the protein CASSPFRTRTGMNEQYF.

The chain couples TRBV5-1 to TRBJ1-5; D is perhaps TRBD1 (5 bases). The CDR3 extends over 14 amino acids. Looked up from germline, CDR1 is SGHRS and CDR2 is YFSETQ. Between the trimmed V and J ends, which lost 0 bases and 5 bases, there was a span of 9 bases. DNA of the CDR3: TGCGCCAGCAGCTTGGACGGAGGGGATCAGCCCCAGCATTTT. This sequence encodes CASSLDGGDQPQHF.